This passage covers 27 T cell receptor beta chains from one sample sequenced in a study of early T cells in non-severe SARS-CoV-2 infection. Each CDR3 protein is one row after TCRdb ran MiXCR on the 5' RACE reads. The data show 55,000 to 75,000 distinct CDR3 sequences, 7.7% seen once. The sequencing sample was made of whole blood. These receptors were obtained from an adult who was a healthcare worker with PCR-confirmed SARS-CoV-2 infection or an uninfected control (not recorded which).

This sequence joins TRBV4-1 and TRBJ2-3, with no clear D. The CDR3 is 12 amino acids. Looked up from germline, CDR1 is MGHRA and CDR2 is YSYEKL. Trimming removed 0 bases from V and 9 bases from J, with 7 bases in between. The CDR3 nucleotides are TGCGCCAGCAGCCAAGATGGAAGGACGCAGTATTTT. This sequence encodes CASSQDGRTQYF.

This clonotype was detected ten times or more. This rearrangement joins TRBV5-4 to TRBJ1-1; D is perhaps TRBD1 (5 bases). This CDR3 is built from 15 residues. The V end was cut by 4 bases, the J end by 6 bases, with 19 bases between. In germline, CDR1 is SGHNT, CDR2 YYREEE (reference sequence). The CDR3 spells CASSPGGVVSAEAFF. CDR3 DNA sequence: TGTGCCAGCAGCCCGGGAGGGGTAGTTAGCGCTGAAGCTTTCTTT.

The table lists this clonotype with many counts. This rearrangement joins TRBV2 to TRBJ1-1, with D unresolved. CDR3 length equals 14 residues. Germline V gene sequence: CDR1 SNHLY, CDR2 FYNNEI. V dropped 4 bases and J dropped 4 bases, with 13 bases sitting between them. The DNA of the CDR3 is TGTGCCAGCAGTGTGTTGAGTAAGAGCACTGAAGCTTTCTTT. This encodes CASSVLSKSTEAFF.

This clonotype was counted a few times. V is TRBV19 and J is TRBJ2-4; 11 nucleotides line up with TRBD1. The ends lost 6 bases at V and 8 bases at J; junction bases unmatched: 9. Germline CDR1 is LNHDA and CDR2 is SQIVND (reference sequence). The CDR3 length is 15 residues. The CDR3 DNA sequence: TGTGCCAGTAGCCGTTCCGGGACAGGGGGGGACATTCAGTACTTC. Its translation is CASSRSGTGGDIQYF.

This clonotype was recorded many times. The chain joins TRBV24-1 to TRBJ2-1; D possibly corresponds to TRBD2 (7 bases). CDR1 is KGHDR, CDR2 SFDVKD, per germline. V was trimmed by 6 bases and J by 5 bases, leaving 16 bases between them. This CDR3 is built from 15 residues. The CDR3 loop is CATSPEGGTNNEQFF. The CDR3, as DNA: TGTGCCACCAGTCCGGAGGGGGGGACCAACAATGAGCAGTTCTTC.

This clonotype was found a few times. The chain has TRBV18 and TRBJ2-1, with D uncertain. CDR1 is KGHSH, CDR2 LQKENI, per germline. The CDR3 covers 14 residues. The V end was cut by 3 bases, the J end by 5 bases, with 11 bases between. The CDR3 is CASSPEFFNNEQFF. CDR3 bases: TGTGCCAGCTCACCGGAGTTCTTTAACAATGAGCAGTTCTTC.

This sequence joins TRBV5-1 and TRBJ2-7; 11 nucleotides agree with TRBD2. V trimming: 3 bases; J trimming: 5 bases; junction bases outside the gene matches: 7. CDR3 length equals 15 residues. Germline values: CDR1 SGHRS, CDR2 YFSETQ. The DNA of the CDR3 is TGCGCCAGCAGCTCCAATAGCGGGAGGGCCGACGAGCAGTACTTC. As protein: CASSSNSGRADEQYF.

Only a few counts were recorded for this clonotype. V is TRBV11-3 and J is TRBJ2-3; no firm D call. The CDR3 covers 14 residues. With 5 bases removed from V and 0 bases from J, the gap between germline ends came to 9 bases. The germline CDR1 and CDR2 sequences are SGHNT and YENEEA. As DNA, the CDR3 is TGTGCCAGCAGCCACCGCGCTAGCACAGATACGCAGTATTTT. Its translation is CASSHRASTDTQYF. Complete variable domain (other parts from reference TRBV11-3 and TRBJ2-3): EAGVVQSPRYKIIEKKQPVAFWCNPISGHNTLYWYLQNLGQGPELLIRYENEEAVDDSQLPKDRFSAERLKGVDSTLKIQPAELGDSAVYLCASSHRASTDTQYFGPGTRLTVL.

Only a few counts were recorded for this clonotype. The CDR3 DNA reads TGCGCCAGCAGCCAAGATCGTCCAGATACGCAGTATTTT. Translated: CASSQDRPDTQYF. The chain couples TRBV4-1 to TRBJ2-3, with D unclear. The CDR3 sequence is 13 residues long. The germline V gene encodes CDR1 MGHRA and CDR2 YSYEKL. Trimming left V 0 bases short and J 4 bases short, with 5 bases between.

This clonotype appeared a few times. The rearrangement links TRBV27 to TRBJ2-5; a weak D match, TRBD2 (5 bases). Looked up from germline, CDR1 is MNHEY and CDR2 is SMNVEV (reference sequence). The ends were cut back, 5 bases at V and 8 bases at J, with 21 bases in the middle. CDR3 length: 15 amino acids. The CDR3 DNA sequence: TGTGCCAGCAGTACAGACTACTCCCCCGCTGGAACCCAGTACTTC. Translated: CASSTDYSPAGTQYF.

This clonotype was counted at least ten times. The chain is built from TRBV18 and TRBJ2-3, with TRBD1 matching 8 bases. Germline V gene lookup returns CDR1 KGHSH and CDR2 LQKENI. Losses at the gene ends were 2 bases for V and 1 base for J; bases not matched to a gene: 8. The CDR3 totals 17 residues. The CDR3 reads CASSPYLPDRGTDTQYF. Here the CDR3 DNA reads TGTGCCAGCTCACCATACCTACCGGACAGGGGCACAGATACGCAGTATTTT.

This clonotype was counted at least ten times. The genes are TRBV28 and TRBJ2-1; D is undetermined. In germline, CDR1 is MDHEN, CDR2 SYDVKM. The ends were cut back, 5 bases at V and 8 bases at J, with 10 bases in the middle. This CDR3 spans 12 amino acids. DNA for the CDR3: TGTGCCAGCAGTCCAGGAAGATATGAGCAGTTCTTC. It translates to CASSPGRYEQFF.

The rearrangement links TRBV27 to TRBJ2-5, with D hard to call. CDR1 and CDR2 from the germline V gene are MNHEY and SMNVEV (reference sequence). V dropped 1 base and J dropped 2 bases, with 11 bases sitting between them. The CDR3 is 15 residues long. The chain's CDR3 is CASSLWAEPQETQYF. DNA for the CDR3: TGTGCCAGCAGTTTATGGGCAGAGCCTCAAGAGACCCAGTACTTC.

This clonotype has only a few counts. This chain uses TRBV28 with TRBJ2-2; D unresolved. Deletions cut 2 bases from V and 0 bases from J, with 4 bases between. The CDR3 spans 14 residues. Germline loops: CDR1 MDHEN, CDR2 SYDVKM. CDR3 region: CASSLAPNTGELFF. The CDR3 DNA follows: TGTGCCAGCAGTTTAGCCCCGAACACCGGGGAGCTGTTTTTT.

CDR3 amino acids: CASSLGSAWGELFF. CDR3 in DNA: TGTGCCAGCAGTTTAGGGTCGGCCTGGGGGGAGCTGTTTTTT. The chain uses TRBV27 and TRBJ2-2; D uncertain. Germline CDR1 reads MNHEY; CDR2 reads SMNVEV (reference sequence). V lost 2 bases, J lost 8 bases, and 12 bases lay in between. CDR3 length: 14 residues.

This chain joins TRBV6-2 or TRBV6-3 and TRBJ1-1; 8 nucleotides align to TRBD1. Looked up from germline, CDR1 is MNHEY and CDR2 is SVGEGT. The trim removed 6 bases at V and 10 bases at J, leaving 7 bases unmatched. The CDR3 spans 12 residues. The DNA for the CDR3 is TGTGCCAGCAGACCCGGACAGGGTTTAGCTTTCTTT. Translation gives CASRPGQGLAFF.

The CDR3 DNA follows: TGCAGCGTTGGGATTGGGACTAGCGAAGACTACGAGCAGTACTTC. Its protein is CSVGIGTSEDYEQYF. The chain couples TRBV29-1 to TRBJ2-7, with TRBD2 matching over 10 bases. Germline trimming cut 4 bases from V and 3 bases from J; bases unmatched to any gene: 9. The germline CDR1 and CDR2 sequences are SQVTM and ANQGSEA. This CDR3 is 15 amino acids long.

The chain links TRBV6-5 to TRBJ1-1; TRBD1 might be the D (5 bases). Germline V CDR1 and CDR2: MNHEY, SVGAGI. CDR3 length: 15 amino acids. Between the trimmed V and J ends, which lost 2 bases and 4 bases, there was a span of 14 bases. The DNA for the CDR3 is TGTGCCAGCAGTTACCAGGGCCCTAGCGTCACTGAAGCTTTCTTT. Translating gives CASSYQGPSVTEAFF.

Comment on this clonotype: Given a much more abundant clone one base away, this may be a read error. V and J are TRBV20-1 and TRBJ2-2; 9 bases are a match to TRBD2. The germline V gene has CDR1 DFQATT and CDR2 SNEGSKA (reference sequence). This CDR3 contains 15 residues. The V segment lost 5 bases and the J segment 5 bases; nucleotides outside the gene matches: 9. CDR3 sequence: CSAGYSGRDTGELFF. In DNA, the CDR3 is TGCAGTGCTGGATATAGCGGGAGAGATACCGGGGAGCTGTTTTTT.

This chain uses TRBV7-8 with TRBJ2-1; D may be TRBD1 or TRBD2 (5 bases each). The V gene's germline CDR1 is SGHVS and CDR2 FQNEAQ. Trimming removed 5 bases at V and 4 bases at J, with 12 bases between. The CDR3 is 14 residues long. The CDR3 spells CASSLWGIYNEQFF. Here the CDR3 DNA reads TGTGCCAGCAGCCTCTGGGGGATTTACAATGAGCAGTTCTTC. The full variable domain, with the rest looked up from reference TRBV7-8 and TRBJ2-1, is GAGVSQSPRYKVAKRGQDVALRCDPISGHVSLFWYQQALGQGPEFLTYFQNEAQLDKSGLPSDRFFAERPEGSVSTLKIQRTQQEDSAVYLCASSLWGIYNEQFFGPGTRLTVL.

This chain connects TRBV28 to TRBJ1-1, with TRBD1 matching 10 bases. Germline V gene sequence: CDR1 MDHEN, CDR2 SYDVKM. The J segment lost 6 bases and the V segment lost 6 bases, leaving 13 bases of the junction unmatched. This CDR3 region has 16 residues. For the CDR3, the DNA is TGTGCCAGCAGCGGACCGGGGACAGGGGTTGCGGCTGAAGCTTTCTTT. This gives the protein CASSGPGTGVAAEAFF.

This clonotype was detected only a few times. The chain combines TRBV3-1 with TRBJ1-1; possible D gene TRBD1, 6 bases. Germline values: CDR1 LGHDT, CDR2 YNNKEL (reference sequence). This CDR3 comprises 12 residues. V was pared by 0 bases and J by 11 bases, with 10 bases between. CDR3 DNA sequence: TGTGCCAGCAGCCAAGAAGGGGGATTGGCTTTCTTT. Its translation is CASSQEGGLAFF.

This clonotype was counted at least ten times. The chain combines TRBV12-3 or TRBV12-4 with TRBJ2-7, with TRBD2 matching 7 bases. The CDR3 is 15 residues long. The V gene end was trimmed by 2 bases and the J gene end by 2 bases; junction bases not matched to a gene: 6. The CDR3 reads CASSLQTSRAYEQYF. For the CDR3, the DNA is TGTGCCAGCAGTTTACAGACTAGCCGGGCCTACGAGCAGTACTTC.

This clonotype was recorded a few times. The CDR3 spells CASSLGTGGYYEQYF. The DNA for the CDR3 is TGTGCCAGCAGTTTGGGGACAGGGGGGTATTACGAGCAGTACTTC. This sequence joins TRBV28 and TRBJ2-7; 11 bases align to TRBD1. CDR1 and CDR2 (germline): MDHEN, SYDVKM. The junction had 5 bases not matched to a gene; V was cut back by 3 bases and J by 4 bases. The CDR3 has 15 amino acids.

V usage is TRBV5-1 and J usage is TRBJ2-3; 9 nucleotides agree with TRBD2. V lost 4 bases, J lost 4 bases, and 4 bases stayed unmatched. CDR1 is SGHRS, CDR2 YFSETQ, per germline. The CDR3 covers 14 residues. CDR3 nucleotides: TGCGCCAGCAGCCGGGGACTAGCCGCAGATACGCAGTATTTT. As protein: CASSRGLAADTQYF.

This chain connects TRBV18 to TRBJ1-5; D is unclear. Germline assignment: CDR1 KGHSH and CDR2 LQKENI. This CDR3 contains 16 residues. Trimming left V 2 bases short and J 1 base short, with 12 bases between. The CDR3 nucleotides are TGTGCCAGCTCACCAGCGACTCCCCCCAGCAATCAGCCCCAGCATTTT. This codes for CASSPATPPSNQPQHF.

The sample holds many counts of this clonotype. The chain links TRBV19 to TRBJ1-5; tentative D call: TRBD1 (5 bases). Germline values: CDR1 LNHDA, CDR2 SQIVND (reference sequence). CDR3 length: 13 residues. Deletions cut 8 bases from V and 3 bases from J, with 11 bases between. In DNA form, the CDR3 reads TGTGCCAGTTCTCAGGGATTCAATCAGCCCCAGCATTTT. This encodes CASSQGFNQPQHF.